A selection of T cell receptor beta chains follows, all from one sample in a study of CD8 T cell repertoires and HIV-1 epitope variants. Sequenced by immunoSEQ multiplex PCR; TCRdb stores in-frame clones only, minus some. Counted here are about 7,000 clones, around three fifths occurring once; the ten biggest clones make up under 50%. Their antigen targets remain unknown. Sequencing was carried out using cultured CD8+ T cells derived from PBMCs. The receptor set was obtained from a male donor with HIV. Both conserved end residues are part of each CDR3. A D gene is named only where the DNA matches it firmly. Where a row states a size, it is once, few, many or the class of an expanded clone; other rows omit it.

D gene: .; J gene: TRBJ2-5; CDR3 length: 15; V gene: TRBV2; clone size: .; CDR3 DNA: TGTGCCAGCCAACCCGAGGGGGGAGGAGGGGAGACCCAGTACTTC; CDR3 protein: CASQPEGGGGETQYF
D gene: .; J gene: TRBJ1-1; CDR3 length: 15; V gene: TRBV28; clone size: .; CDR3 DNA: TGTGCCAGCAGTCTCCTCAGGGGCCGCAACACTGAAGCTTTCTTT; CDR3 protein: CASSLLRGRNTEAFF
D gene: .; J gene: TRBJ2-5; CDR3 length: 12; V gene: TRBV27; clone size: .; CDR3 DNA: TGTGCCACGTCATCACTAGCTGGGACCCAGTACTTC; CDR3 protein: CATSSLAGTQYF
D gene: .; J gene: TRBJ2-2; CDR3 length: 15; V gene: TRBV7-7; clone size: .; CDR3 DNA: TGTGCTAGCAGCCCCTTGGGACCCCGCCCCGGGGAGCTGTTTTTT; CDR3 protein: CASSPLGPRPGELFF
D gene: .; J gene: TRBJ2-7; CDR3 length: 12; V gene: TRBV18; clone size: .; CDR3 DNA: TGTGCCAGCTCGCGGGGCGCAAGCGAGCAGTACTTC; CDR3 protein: CASSRGASEQYF
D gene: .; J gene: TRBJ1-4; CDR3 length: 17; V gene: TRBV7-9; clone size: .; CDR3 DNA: TGTGCCAGCAGCTTCACAGGGCTAACGGGAACTAATGAAAAACTGTTTTTT; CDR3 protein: CASSFTGLTGTNEKLFF
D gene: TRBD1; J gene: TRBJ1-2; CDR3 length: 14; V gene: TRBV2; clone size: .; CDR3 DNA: TGTGCCAGCAGCCTAGGACAGGGACTGTTGGGCTACACCTTC; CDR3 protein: CASSLGQGLLGYTF
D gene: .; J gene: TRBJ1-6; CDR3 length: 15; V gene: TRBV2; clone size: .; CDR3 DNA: TGTGCCTCGAAGGTAGGGGGAACGGCCAATTCACCCCTCCACTTT; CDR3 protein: CASKVGGTANSPLHF
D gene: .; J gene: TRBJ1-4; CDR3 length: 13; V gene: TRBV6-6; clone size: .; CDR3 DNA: TGTGCCAGCAGGCAGGGCACTCATGAAAAACTGTTTTTT; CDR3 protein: CASRQGTHEKLFF
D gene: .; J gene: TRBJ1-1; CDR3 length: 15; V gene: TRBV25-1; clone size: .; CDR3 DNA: TGTGCCAGCAGTGAAGGAAGGACGGAGAACACTGAAGCTTTCTTT; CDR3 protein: CASSEGRTENTEAFF
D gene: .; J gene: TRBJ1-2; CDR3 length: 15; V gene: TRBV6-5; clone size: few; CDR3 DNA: TGTGCCAGCAGTTACCAAGGGGCAGGGATCTATGGCTACACCTTC; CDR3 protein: CASSYQGAGIYGYTF
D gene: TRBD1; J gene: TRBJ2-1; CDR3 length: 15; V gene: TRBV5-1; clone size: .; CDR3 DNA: TGCGCCAGCAGCTCACCGGGACAGGGGGGCTATGAGCAGTTCTTC; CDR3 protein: CASSSPGQGGYEQFF
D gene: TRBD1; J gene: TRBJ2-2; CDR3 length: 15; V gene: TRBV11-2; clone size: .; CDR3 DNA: TGTGCCAGCAGCTACCGACAGGGGGCCACCGGGGAGCTGTTTTTT; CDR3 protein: CASSYRQGATGELFF
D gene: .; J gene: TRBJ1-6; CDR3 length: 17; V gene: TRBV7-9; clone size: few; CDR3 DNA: TGTGCCAGCAGCTTAGTAGGGCTAGGACTTGATAATTCACCCCTCCACTTT; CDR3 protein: CASSLVGLGLDNSPLHF
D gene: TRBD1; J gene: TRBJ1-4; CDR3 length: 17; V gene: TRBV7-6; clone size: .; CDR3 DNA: TGTGCCAGCAGCCCGGGGACAGGGGGCTTAACTAATGAAAAACTGTTTTTT; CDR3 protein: CASSPGTGGLTNEKLFF
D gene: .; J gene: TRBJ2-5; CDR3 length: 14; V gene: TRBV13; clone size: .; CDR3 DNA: TGTGCCAGCAGCTCTTTGGGGGGAGAGGAGACCCAGTACTTC; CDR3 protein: CASSSLGGEETQYF
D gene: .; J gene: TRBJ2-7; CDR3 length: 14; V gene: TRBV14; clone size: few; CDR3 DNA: TGTGCCAGCAGTCCTACTAGCTCCCACCGGGAGCAGTACTTC; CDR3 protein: CASSPTSSHREQYF
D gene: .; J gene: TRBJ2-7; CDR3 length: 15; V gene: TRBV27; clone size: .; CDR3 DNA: TGTGCCAGCAGTTTATTGGCAGGGTCCTCCTACGAGCAGTACTTC; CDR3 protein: CASSLLAGSSYEQYF
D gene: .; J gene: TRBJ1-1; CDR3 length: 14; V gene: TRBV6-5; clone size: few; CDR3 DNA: TGTGCCCCCAGATCTGTGTCTTTGGGCACTGAAGCTTTCTTT; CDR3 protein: CAPRSVSLGTEAFF
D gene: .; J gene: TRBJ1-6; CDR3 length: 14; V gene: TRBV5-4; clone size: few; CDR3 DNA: TGTGCCAGCAGCCCGTCCGTAGGCAATTCACCCCTCCACTTT; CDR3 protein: CASSPSVGNSPLHF